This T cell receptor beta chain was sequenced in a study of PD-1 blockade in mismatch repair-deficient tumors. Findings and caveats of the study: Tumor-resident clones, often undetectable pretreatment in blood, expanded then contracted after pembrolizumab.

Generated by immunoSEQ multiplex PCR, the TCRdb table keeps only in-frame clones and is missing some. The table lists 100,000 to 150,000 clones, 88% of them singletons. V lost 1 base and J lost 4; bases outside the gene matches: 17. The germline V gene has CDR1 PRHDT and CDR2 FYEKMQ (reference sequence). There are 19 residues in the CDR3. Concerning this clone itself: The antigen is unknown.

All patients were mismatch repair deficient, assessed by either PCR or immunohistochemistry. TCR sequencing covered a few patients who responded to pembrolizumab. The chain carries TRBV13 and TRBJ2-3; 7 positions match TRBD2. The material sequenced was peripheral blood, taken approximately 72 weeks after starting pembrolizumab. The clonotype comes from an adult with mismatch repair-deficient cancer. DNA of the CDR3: TGTGCCAGCAGCTTAGAGGGGTCTCGGCGGGAGTTCTTGCCAGATACGCAGTATTTT. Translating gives CASSLEGSRREFLPDTQYF.